These T cell receptor beta chains were read from a single sample in a study of chemoradiotherapy in HPV16-positive cancers. Method: immunoSEQ multiplex PCR; TCRdb's copy keeps in-frame clones and lacks some. The sample records roughly 19,000 clones, about 80% being singletons. This material consisted of blood, taken from a patient who underwent chemoradiotherapy. The receptor set was obtained from a human donor with HPV-associated anogenital cancer. CDR3s include the opening cysteine and the closing phenylalanine or tryptophan. A D gene is named only where the DNA matches it firmly. Not every row has a clone size; where given, it reads once, few, many or a size class.

size | J | V | D | CDR3 | DNA
. | TRBJ1-1 | TRBV11-2 | . | CASSFGAGTEAFF | TGTGCCAGCAGCTTTGGGGCGGGGACTGAAGCTTTCTTT
. | TRBJ1-1 | TRBV11-3 | . | CASSLYSNTEAFF | TGTGCCAGCAGCTTATATTCAAACACTGAAGCTTTCTTT
few | TRBJ2-5 | TRBV9 | . | CASSVEGPSGTQYF | TGTGCCAGCAGCGTCGAAGGGCCCTCAGGGACCCAGTACTTC
. | TRBJ2-4 | TRBV5-6 | TRBD2 | CASSLASSGGLAKNIQYF | TGTGCCAGCAGCTTGGCCAGTAGCGGGGGCCTAGCCAAAAACATTCAGTACTTC
once | TRBJ2-7 | TRBV10-1 | . | CASGDNYEQYF | TGCGCCAGCGGAGATAACTACGAGCAGTACTTC
. | TRBJ2-7 | TRBV7-7 | TRBD1 | CASSLGQGATYEQYF | TGTGCTAGCAGCTTGGGACAGGGGGCCACCTACGAGCAGTACTTC
. | TRBJ2-7 | TRBV16 | TRBD2 | CASSQTGQASGGTYEQYF | TGTGCCAGCAGCCAAACCGGACAGGCTAGCGGGGGGACCTACGAGCAGTACTTC
. | TRBJ2-6 | TRBV5-1 | . | CASSLLETGANVLTF | TGCGCCAGCAGCTTGCTTGAGACTGGGGCCAACGTCCTGACTTTC
once | TRBJ2-2 | TRBV19 | . | CASRTLDRDTGELFF | TGTGCCAGTAGAACCCTGGACAGAGACACCGGGGAGCTGTTTTTT
few | TRBJ1-5 | TRBV5-6 | . | CASSLTLGGNQPQHF | TGTGCCAGCAGCTTGACCTTAGGGGGCAATCAGCCCCAGCATTTT
. | TRBJ1-4 | TRBV5-1 | TRBD1 | CASSVQTGQAEKLFF | TGCGCCAGCAGCGTCCAGACAGGGCAAGCTGAAAAACTGTTTTTT
. | TRBJ1-1 | TRBV5-1 | TRBD1 | CASSQDRGNLGTEAFF | TGCGCCAGCAGCCAGGACAGGGGGAACTTGGGCACTGAAGCTTTCTTT